This TCR beta chain is from a study of prognosis after radiotherapy for stage I lung cancer. Study summary: Newly diagnosed primary stage I lung tumors were present in some 15 patients, and oligometastatic NSCLC after surgical resection of the primary tumor was present in several patients.

As for this clonotype: Its specificity is unknown. One base separates it from a far larger clone, so it is likely a read error.

Whole-study findings and limits: After stereotactic body radiation therapy, median unique TCR clones were approximately 6,700, down from 10,000 to 13,000. Lower post-radiation Shannon entropy was seen in patients who went on to develop distant metastases.

Trimming took 5 bases from V and 13 from J, leaving 15 bases between them. Germline CDR1 MRHNA, CDR2 SNTAGT. The CDR3 consists of 12 residues. Researchers used two-round multiplex PCR to amplify TCR beta CDR3 starting from genomic DNA. Round-one PCR had primers specific to each TRBV and TRBJ gene. TCRdb analysed the multiplex PCR reads with MiXCR anew, one entry per CDR3 protein. The repertoire holds around 23,000 distinct CDR3 sequences, with 43% as singletons. The sequences come from PBMCs, collected before or after stereotactic body radiation therapy (not recorded which). V usage is TRBV6-4 and J usage is TRBJ1-5, with D possibly TRBD1 on 6 matching bases. The clonotype was recovered from a donor aged 50 or older with non-small cell lung cancer. This chain's CDR3 is CASSPFWTEQHF. The CDR3 DNA follows: TGTGCCAGCAGTCCGTTCTGGACAGAGCAGCATTTT.